What follows describes a single T cell receptor (beta chain). This entry comes from a study of control samples from healthy donors and cancer patients. V gave up 6 bases and J gave up 2 bases, with 15 bases separating them. This CDR3 region has 15 residues. Looked up from germline, CDR1 is SNHLY and CDR2 is FYNNEI. Produced via immunoSEQ multiplex PCR; TCRdb's table is partial and in-frame only. Among about 38,000 clones, 80% to 90% were seen once, and the ten largest hold 20% to 25%. The receptor was derived from an older woman with lung cancer. The chain uses TRBV2 and TRBJ2-3; a weak D match, TRBD2 (6 bases). Sequencing was carried out using PBMCs. CDR3 amino acids: CASRIGGTNTDTQYF. CDR3 coding DNA: TGTGCCAGCAGGATCGGGGGTACAAACACAGATACGCAGTATTTT.